This T cell receptor beta chain emerged from a study of a mutant IDH1 vaccine in newly diagnosed glioma (dated by TCRdb to the early 2020s). About the investigation overall: Across visits V03 through V10, patients got a total of eight vaccinations, given in weeks 1, 3, 5, 7, 11, 15, 19 and 23. Peripheral blood samples were drawn at six visits, namely V03 (baseline), V05, V07, V10, V12 and V13. Vaccination began 4-6 weeks after radiotherapy alone, or alongside temozolomide cycles in the chemotherapy-containing groups. Of the roughly 30 treated patients, approximately 62% were male and 37.5% were female, and the mean age was around 40 years. Longitudinal TCRB deep sequencing was done for 20 to 25 treated patients, wherever samples were available for exploratory analyses. Prior to enrollment, patients had been given standard therapy consisting of radiotherapy alone, temozolomide alone, or radiochemotherapy with temozolomide, with the combination given to most patients.

This specimen's time point label, per the study, means: week 5, during vaccination. Each vaccine dose, consisting of 300 ug of a 20-mer mutant IDH1 peptide in Montanide, was administered subcutaneously with topical imiquimod. The donors had newly diagnosed IDH1-mutant astrocytomas of WHO grade 3 or 4 that showed loss of nuclear ATRX. The samples were drawn from NOA16, a multicentre, single-arm, open-label phase I trial in Germany that tested a mutant IDH1 peptide vaccine in humans for the first time. Genomic DNA for TCRB sequencing was extracted from EDTA blood using the DNeasy Blood and Tissue Kit. Note on this clone: Its target antigen remains unknown. No quality values exist for individual bases; no much larger clone is one base distant.

The receptor library was made with the immunoSEQ multiplex PCR assay. Rearranged TCR beta chain sequences were amplified using the hsTCRB Kit according to the manufacturer's protocol. TCRB libraries were sequenced on an Illumina MiSeq. The authors processed their data as follows. The proprietary platform of the kit vendor was used for demultiplexing, trimming and gene mapping. Held by TCRdb, this immuneACCESS table contains in-frame sequences only and omits some clones. Under half of the omission traces to an unresolved V gene where checked; the cause of the rest is unknown. The V and J calls and the clone size are those of that table, but D and trimming were determined from the DNA. The sample yields about 40,000 clones; approximately 90% were counted once. Roughly 2.6% of the sample lies in the top ten. Including cysteine and phenylalanine, the CDR3 has 14 amino acids. Here the CDR3 DNA is all that survives: 42 bases in frame from base 1. V ends up 6 bases short and J 4 bases short, with an unmatched junction base count of 4. The germline V gene (reference sequence) gives CDR1 as PRHDT and CDR2 as FYEKMQ.

Broader findings and caveats from the paper: Immune responses induced by the vaccine were seen in roughly 95% of patients across multiple MHC alleles. Selection of PBMC samples for TCRB deep sequencing was based on availability. The authors noted that analyses of patient blood samples could not be reproduced because of sample limitations. Changes in the top peripheral T cell clonotypes picked up by TCRB sequencing did not appear to be linked to pseudoprogression.

This clonotype was sampled from a man in his fifties or sixties with glioma. Material: PBMCs, obtained from a glioma patient whose treatment included an IDH1 peptide vaccine. The sequence links TRBV13 to TRBJ1-1; 11 bases in the junction line up with TRBD1. The bases read TGTGCCAGCAGACCCGGGACAGGGGGCACTGAAGCTTTCTTT. This sequence encodes CASRPGTGGTEAFF.